What follows are 19 T cell receptor beta chains derived from one specimen sequenced in a study of T cell repertoires in cytomegalovirus infection. TCRdb ran MiXCR on the reads and lists one entry per CDR3 protein. The sample has 300,000 or so distinct CDR3 sequences, roughly 24% seen once. The sample was PBMCs. Source of these receptors: a human donor in good health (CMV status not recorded). Some clones in this sample may be carry-over from other donors' samples.

This clonotype was counted at least ten times. The chain has TRBV7-2 and TRBJ1-5; 9 bases match TRBD1. V was clipped by 1 base and J by 4 bases; unmatched bases: 5. CDR1 SGHTA and CDR2 FQGNSA come from the germline V gene. The CDR3 sequence is 16 residues long. The chain's CDR3 is CASSLGTGAGNQPQHF. In nucleotides, the CDR3 is TGTGCCAGCAGCTTAGGGACAGGGGCTGGGAATCAGCCCCAGCATTTT.

The chain links TRBV20-1 to TRBJ1-6; D is possibly TRBD1 (6 bases). The CDR3 consists of 17 residues. V dropped 5 bases and J dropped 1 base, with 18 bases sitting between them. Germline assignment: CDR1 DFQATT and CDR2 SNEGSKA (reference sequence). Here the CDR3 DNA reads TGCAGTGCTCGACAAGGACAGTCCTCTTCCTATAATTCACCCCTCCACTTT. Amino acids: CSARQGQSSSYNSPLHF.

The J gene is TRBJ2-7, the V gene TRBV6-2 or TRBV6-3; D uncertain. This CDR3 has 15 residues. V lost 3 bases and J 0 bases, leaving 12 bases between the germline ends. The germline V gene has CDR1 MNHEY and CDR2 SVGEGT. CDR3 sequence: CASSYVGRSSYEQYF. Written as DNA, the CDR3 is TGTGCCAGCAGTTATGTCGGGCGAAGCTCCTACGAGCAGTACTTC.

This clonotype came up many times. The chain recombines TRBV29-1 with TRBJ2-1; the D gene could be TRBD1 or TRBD2 (5 bases each). The V gene lost 7 bases and the J gene lost 3 bases, with 16 bases spanning the gap. Germline CDR1 SQVTM, CDR2 ANQGSEA. The CDR3 extends over 14 amino acids. The CDR3 coding sequence is TGCAGCGCGACAAGGGGAGAAGGCTACAATGAGCAGTTCTTC. Translation: CSATRGEGYNEQFF.

This clonotype was detected many times. V gene TRBV4-1 combines with J gene TRBJ2-5; TRBD1 agrees at 7 bases. This CDR3 spans 13 amino acids. Losses at the gene ends were 3 bases for V and 7 bases for J; bases not matched to a gene: 5. In germline, CDR1 is MGHRA, CDR2 YSYEKL. This CDR3 reads CASSQDAGGTQYF. The CDR3 bases are TGCGCCAGCAGCCAGGACGCAGGGGGGACCCAGTACTTC.

The chain recombines TRBV11-1 with TRBJ2-1, with D possibly TRBD1 on 6 matching bases. The V end lost 6 bases, the J end lost 0 bases, and 15 bases lay between the germline ends. The CDR3 is 16 residues long. Per germline, CDR1 SGHAT and CDR2 FQDESV (reference sequence). The CDR3 sequence: CASSSEDRSSYNEQFF. The CDR3 DNA reads TGTGCCAGCAGTTCGGAGGACAGAAGCTCCTACAATGAGCAGTTCTTC.

This clonotype was found many times. This chain joins TRBV28 and TRBJ2-7; TRBD1 aligns across 7 bases. Looked up from germline, CDR1 is MDHEN and CDR2 is SYDVKM. The CDR3 contains 15 residues. The V and J ends lost 6 bases and 5 bases, in that order; junction bases with no gene match: 13. The CDR3: CASRSRQGGFDEQYF. Here the CDR3 DNA reads TGTGCCAGCAGGTCCCGACAGGGCGGCTTCGACGAGCAGTACTTC.

Only a few counts were recorded for this clonotype. This chain links TRBV10-3 with TRBJ2-1, with D possibly called TRBD1 or TRBD2 (6 bases each). Trimming left V 4 bases short and J 9 bases short, with 13 bases between. Germline V CDR1 and CDR2: ENHRY, SYGVKD. The CDR3 spans 13 residues. CDR3 bases: TGTGCCATCAGTGGATTACAGGGAGGTGAGCAGTTCTTC. Translated, it gives CAISGLQGGEQFF.

The chain links TRBV12-3 or TRBV12-4 to TRBJ2-3; 14 bases align to TRBD2. This CDR3 is built from 17 residues. With V trimmed by 6 bases and J by 2 bases, 7 bases remained unmatched. The CDR3 DNA reads TGTGCCAGCAGCCGACTAGCGGGAGGGCGGGACACAGATACGCAGTATTTT. This sequence encodes CASSRLAGGRDTDTQYF.

CDR3 protein: CASSYGIAGQLAKNIQYF. The DNA for the CDR3 is TGTGCCAGCAGTTACGGTATAGCGGGGCAACTAGCCAAAAACATTCAGTACTTC. The chain links TRBV6-2 or TRBV6-3 to TRBJ2-4; 8 nucleotides align to TRBD2. The CDR3 contains 18 residues. The germline V gene has CDR1 MNHEY and CDR2 SVGEGT. With V trimmed by 2 bases and J by 0 bases, 9 bases remained unmatched.

V gene TRBV2 combines with J gene TRBJ2-3, with TRBD1 matching 8 bases. Germline loops: CDR1 SNHLY, CDR2 FYNNEI. After removal of 7 bases from V and 4 bases from J, the junction contained 7 bases not matched to a gene. The CDR3 runs to 14 residues. The CDR3 bases are TGTGCCAGCAACGGACAGGGAACTTCAGATACGCAGTATTTT. Translating gives CASNGQGTSDTQYF.

This clonotype was observed many times. This sequence joins TRBV4-1 and TRBJ2-5; D is ambiguous. Trimming took off 2 bases at V and 4 bases at J, with 8 bases between the two ends. This CDR3 has 13 amino acids. Germline assignment: CDR1 MGHRA and CDR2 YSYEKL. CDR3 sequence: CASSQLRRETQYF. The CDR3 coding sequence is TGCGCCAGCAGCCAACTGAGGAGAGAGACCCAGTACTTC.

This sequence joins TRBV20-1 and TRBJ2-1; 7 nucleotides agree with TRBD2. CDR3 length: 14 residues. Germline assignment: CDR1 DFQATT and CDR2 SNEGSKA (reference sequence). Germline trimming cut 5 bases from V and 0 bases from J; bases unmatched to any gene: 4. This chain's CDR3 is CSAPRGSSYNEQFF. As DNA, the CDR3 is TGCAGTGCTCCCCGCGGGAGCTCCTACAATGAGCAGTTCTTC.

For this clonotype: This may come from a read error, since a much larger clone is one base off. The rearrangement joins TRBV6-1 to TRBJ2-7; possibly TRBD2 for D (6 bases). This CDR3 spans 14 amino acids. CDR1 and CDR2 (germline): MNHNS, SASEGT. CDR3 region: CANSEQWTIYEQYF. In DNA, the CDR3 is TGTGCCAACAGTGAACAATGGACTATCTACGAGCAGTACTTC.

The rearrangement joins TRBV28 to TRBJ1-2; 10 bases fit TRBD1. The CDR3 loop spans 16 amino acids. CDR1 and CDR2 from the germline V gene are MDHEN and SYDVKM. Trimming cost V 4 bases and J 0 bases; bases outside gene matches: 5. CDR3 bases: TGTGCCAGCAGTTCCATAGGACAGGGGGCTAACTATGGCTACACCTTC. Its protein product is CASSSIGQGANYGYTF.

The rearrangement links TRBV7-2 to TRBJ1-1, with D possibly matching TRBD1 (6 bases). The germline V gene has CDR1 SGHTA and CDR2 FQGNSA. The CDR3 consists of 13 residues. Trimming shortened V by 5 bases and J by 4 bases, and 11 bases separated the two germline ends. CDR3 loop: CASSAGVVTEAFF. For the CDR3, the DNA is TGTGCCAGCAGCGCAGGGGTTGTCACTGAAGCTTTCTTT.

This clonotype has a handful of counts. The rearrangement links TRBV20-1 to TRBJ1-3; D is perhaps TRBD1 (6 bases). Trimming removed 6 bases at V and 0 bases at J, with 12 bases between. Per the germline V gene, CDR1 is DFQATT and CDR2 is SNEGSKA (reference sequence). CDR3 length: 14 residues. DNA for the CDR3: TGCAGTGCGTCAAGGGGGAGCTCTGGAAACACCATATATTTT. It translates to CSASRGSSGNTIYF.

The chain has TRBV11-2 and TRBJ2-1, with a weak D call TRBD1 (5 bases). The CDR3 is made up of 15 amino acids. The V gene's germline CDR1 is SGHAT and CDR2 FQNNGV. V lost 5 bases to trimming and J lost 6 bases, with 17 bases between them. The CDR3 sequence is CASSQTVFDLNEQFF. CDR3 nucleotides: TGTGCCAGCAGCCAGACAGTGTTCGATCTCAATGAGCAGTTCTTC.

This clonotype was seen ten or more times. The CDR3 DNA follows: TGTGCCAGCAGTTACGGACAGACTACTGAAGCTTTCTTT. Its protein product is CASSYGQTTEAFF. The chain carries TRBV6-2 or TRBV6-3 and TRBJ1-1; tentative D call: TRBD1 (6 bases). Germline assignment: CDR1 MNHEY and CDR2 SVGEGT. V was clipped by 2 bases and J by 5 bases, with 9 bases between them. The CDR3 is 13 amino acids.